This T cell receptor beta chain was identified during a study of HIV-infected children after antiretroviral therapy interruption. Turning to the study itself: In continuous treatment, analyzed samples were from weeks 0, 48 and 150.

The treatment here: PENTA 11 planned treatment interruption arm or continuous ART arm. Study-wide results and limits: Naive CD4+ Gini coefficient rose by interruption end, suggesting clonal expansion. Naive CD4+ sequences overlapped less between time points once interruption began.

There are many counts of this clonotype. The target antigen is unknown. RNA-based 3' RACE libraries used unique molecular identifiers. A single record per CDR3 protein comes from TCRdb applying MiXCR to the 3' RACE reads. The sample contains tens of thousands of distinct CDR3 sequences, around 4.1% of which appear only once. The CDR3 consists of 13 residues. From germline, CDR1 is SNHLY and CDR2 FYNNEI. With 4 bases removed from V and 5 bases from J, the gap between germline ends came to 12 bases. The sequencing used CD45RA+ CD4+ T cells from PBMCs, pooled from several time points, collected from a donor given antiretroviral therapy, either interrupted or continuous. As for subset: naive CD4+ CD45RA+ CD45RO- T cells. The sequence came from a pool of human donors with HIV. This rearrangement joins TRBV2 to TRBJ2-7; the D gene is possibly TRBD2 (6 bases). The CDR3 region is CASSGRTIDEQYF. The CDR3 DNA sequence: TGTGCCAGCAGTGGAAGGACTATCGACGAGCAGTACTTC.